This T cell receptor (delta chain) was profiled in a study of Vδ1+ human thymocytes (dated by TCRdb to 2017 to 2018). In the study overall: mRNA-level TRG and TRD CDR3 repertoires of highly purified Vdelta1+ thymocytes from young children were characterised as a data resource. The multiplex-based CDR3 amplicon strategy had previously been validated against 5'RACE-based CDR3 amplicon generation methods. What the study reported, not specific to this receptor: The authors advised highly purified populations and single-cell validation, since unexpected Vdelta2 sequences could cause misinterpretation of bulk repertoire data. Thymic TRG and TRD repertoires appeared highly polyclonal with Gaussian CDR3 length distributions, unlike oligoclonal peripheral blood repertoires. Numerous TRG clonotypes were shared among donors (up to roughly 6.9x10^3), while TRD repertoires were essentially private (a maximum of roughly 120 shared). Because no clustering by age or sex was observed, donors were not stratified by these variables in the analyses. About 20% of thymic TRD sequences were found to be Vdelta2 (and few were Vdelta3) despite high sort purity, in contrast to peripheral blood Vdelta1+ controls.

A remark on this clone: No antigen is known for it. No base quality information exists; no much larger clone differs at one position.

RNA was extracted with the RNeasy mini kit and reverse transcribed using Superscript III. Multiplex PCR was used to generate CDR3 amplicons, with pooled V-gene forward primers and a constant-region reverse primer carrying Illumina adaptor overhangs. After gel purification, the amplicons were indexed with Nextera index primers during eight to nine additional PCR cycles and then purified using AMPure XP beads. Sequencing of the libraries was done on an Illumina MiSeq using paired-end 250 bp reads, dual indexing and a roughly 21% PhiX spike-in. Per the original workflow: FastQC was used to check read quality, and ea-utils fastq-join was used to merge TRG read pairs. Annotation of sequences was performed with IMGT/HighV-QUEST, only productive sequences with unambiguous V-gene assignment were retained, and clonotypes were defined by identical CDR3 sequence. For downstream analysis, the tools were VDJtools 1.1.1, tcR 2.2.3, Treemap and vegan Shannon diversity in R 3.4.4. The public reads were reprocessed by TCRdb using CATT, and rows of matching DNA were later combined. TCRdb, not the authors, supplied the V and J calls. The sample data list roughly 55,000 delta-chain clones, and about 15% of these were observed just once. About 0.5% of the sample is held by the ten biggest clonotypes.

Thymic samples were depleted of alphabeta T cells, then CD3+ TCRVdelta1+ TCRVdelta2- thymocytes were FACS-sorted. The purity of the sorted Vdelta1+ thymocytes was between roughly 97% and 99.6%. Thymic specimens came from several paediatric patients undergoing corrective cardiac surgery, aged from about 5 days to 16 months. The thymic tissue was dispersed, and mononuclear cells were isolated using a Histopaque-1077 density gradient. Staining used anti-TCRVdelta1 clone TS8.2, anti-TCRVdelta2 clone B6, anti-CD3 clone HIT3a and anti-TCRalphabeta clone IP26 antibodies. Trimming at the junction amounts to 1 base on V and 1 base on J, and the germline ends lie 16 bases apart. From a lookup of the germline V gene, CDR1 and CDR2 are TSWWSYY and QGS. From its cysteine to its phenylalanine, the CDR3 spans 17 amino acids. The sequence is cut down to CDR3 DNA, 51 bases in frame from base 1.

This TCR came from a boy less than two years old who had congenital heart surgery. Sequenced material: Vdelta1+ gamma-delta thymocytes from the thymus. The intended sense of this specimen's cell subset or site label: FACS-sorted CD3+ TCRalphabeta- TCRVdelta1+ TCRVdelta2- thymocytes. The chain uses TRDV1 and TRDJ1; TRDD3 is possibly the D segment (5 matching bases). For the CDR3, the sequence is CALGEPPLEGATDKLIF. The DNA is as follows: TGTGCTCTTGGGGAACCCCCCCTTGAGGGGGCCACCGATAAACTCATCTTT.